This passage covers 4 T cell receptor beta chains from one sample sequenced in a study of T cell repertoires in cytomegalovirus infection. No antigen has been assigned to these receptors. TCRdb analysed the reads with MiXCR anew, one entry per CDR3 protein. The sample includes about half a million distinct CDR3 sequences, about 44% of them seen just once. The sequences come from cultured PBMCs, collected from culture after CMV antigen stimulation. These receptors were obtained from a human donor in good health (CMV status not recorded). Some clones in this sample may be carry-over from other donors' samples.

The chain couples TRBV7-2 to TRBJ1-4, with TRBD1 matching 7 bases. CDR1 SGHTA and CDR2 FQGNSA come from the germline V gene. CDR3 length: 15 amino acids. V trimming: 1 base; J trimming: 7 bases; junction bases outside the gene matches: 6. CDR3 nucleotide sequence: TGTGCCAGCAGCTTAGATAGGGGGCTAGGTGAAAAACTGTTTTTT. It translates to CASSLDRGLGEKLFF.

The J gene is TRBJ2-1, the V gene TRBV6-6; TRBD2 agrees at 14 bases. The CDR3 has 15 amino acids. Germline values: CDR1 MNHNY, CDR2 SVGAGI (reference sequence). J gave up 6 bases and V 6 bases, and 4 bases lay outside the gene matches. As DNA, the CDR3 is TGTGCCAGCAGAACGACTAGCGGGAGGGCCAATGAGCAGTTCTTC. The encoded protein is CASRTTSGRANEQFF.

This chain joins TRBV7-2 and TRBJ2-1; 7 bases map to TRBD1. Germline V lookup: CDR1 SGHTA, CDR2 FQGNSA. V trimming: 5 bases; J trimming: 8 bases; junction bases outside the gene matches: 18. The CDR3 is made up of 17 amino acids. The CDR3 DNA reads TGTGCCAGCAGCCCAATGCTCCGACAGGGTATGATTCATGAGCAGTTCTTC. It specifies CASSPMLRQGMIHEQFF. The whole variable domain, filled in from reference TRBV7-2 and TRBJ2-1, reads GAGVSQSPSNKVTEKGKDVELRCDPISGHTALYWYRQSLGQGLEFLIYFQGNSAPDKSGLPSDRFSAERTGGSVSTLTIQRTQQEDSAVYLCASSPMLRQGMIHEQFFGPGTRLTVL.

The CDR3 reads CASSDRRSGANVLTF. For the CDR3, the DNA is TGTGCCAGCAGCGACAGACGCTCTGGGGCCAACGTCCTGACTTTC. The chain couples TRBV11-3 to TRBJ2-6, with a tentative D call TRBD1 (5 bases). The CDR3 runs to 15 residues. CDR1 is SGHNT, CDR2 YENEEA, per germline. The V end was cut by 5 bases, the J end by 0 bases, with 8 bases between.